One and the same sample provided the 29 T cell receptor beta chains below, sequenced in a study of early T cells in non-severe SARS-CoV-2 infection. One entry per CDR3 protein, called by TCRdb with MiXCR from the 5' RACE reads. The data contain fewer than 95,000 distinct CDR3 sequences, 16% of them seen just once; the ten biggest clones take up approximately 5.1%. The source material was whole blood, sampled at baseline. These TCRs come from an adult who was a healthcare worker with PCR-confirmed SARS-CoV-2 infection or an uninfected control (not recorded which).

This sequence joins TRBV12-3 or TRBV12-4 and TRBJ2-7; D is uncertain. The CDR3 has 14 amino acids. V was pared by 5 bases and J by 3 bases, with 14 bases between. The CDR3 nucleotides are TGTGCCAGCAGTCGCGCGTCGGGCGGCTACGAGCAGTACTTC. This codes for CASSRASGGYEQYF.

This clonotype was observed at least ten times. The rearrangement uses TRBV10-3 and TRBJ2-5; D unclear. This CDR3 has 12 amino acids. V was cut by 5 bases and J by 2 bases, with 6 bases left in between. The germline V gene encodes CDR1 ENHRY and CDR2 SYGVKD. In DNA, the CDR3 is TGTGCCATCAGTTGGAGACAAGAGACCCAGTACTTC. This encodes CAISWRQETQYF.

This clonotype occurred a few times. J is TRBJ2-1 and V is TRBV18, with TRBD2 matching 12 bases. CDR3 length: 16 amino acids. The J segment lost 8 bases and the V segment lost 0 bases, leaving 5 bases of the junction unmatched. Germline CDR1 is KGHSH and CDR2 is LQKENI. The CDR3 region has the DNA TGTGCCAGCTCACCACCGGTCGCTAGCGGGAGGGATGAGCAGTTCTTC. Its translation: CASSPPVASGRDEQFF.

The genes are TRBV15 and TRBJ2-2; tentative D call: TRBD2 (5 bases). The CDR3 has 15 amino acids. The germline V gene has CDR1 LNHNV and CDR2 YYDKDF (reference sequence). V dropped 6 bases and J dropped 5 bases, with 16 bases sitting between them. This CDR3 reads CATRGRSSQTGELFF. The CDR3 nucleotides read TGTGCCACCAGAGGCCGATCTAGCCAGACCGGGGAGCTGTTTTTT.

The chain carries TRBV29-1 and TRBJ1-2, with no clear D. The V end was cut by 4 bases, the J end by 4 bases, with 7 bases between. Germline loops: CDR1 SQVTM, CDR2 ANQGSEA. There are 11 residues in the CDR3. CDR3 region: CSVGGTYGYTF. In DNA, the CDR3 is TGCAGCGTTGGGGGAACCTATGGCTACACCTTC.

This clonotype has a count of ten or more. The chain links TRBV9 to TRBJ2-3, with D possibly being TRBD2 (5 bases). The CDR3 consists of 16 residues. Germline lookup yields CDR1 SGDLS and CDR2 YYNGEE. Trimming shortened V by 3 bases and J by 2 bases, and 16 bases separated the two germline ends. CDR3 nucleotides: TGTGCCAGCAGCGCCCTACTAGGTAGTGTCACAGATACGCAGTATTTT. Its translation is CASSALLGSVTDTQYF. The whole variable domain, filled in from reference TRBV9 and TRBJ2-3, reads DSGVTQTPKHLITATGQRVTLRCSPRSGDLSVYWYQQSLDQGLQFLIQYYNGEERAKGNILERFSAQQFPDLHSELNLSSLELGDSALYFCASSALLGSVTDTQYFGPGTRLTVL.

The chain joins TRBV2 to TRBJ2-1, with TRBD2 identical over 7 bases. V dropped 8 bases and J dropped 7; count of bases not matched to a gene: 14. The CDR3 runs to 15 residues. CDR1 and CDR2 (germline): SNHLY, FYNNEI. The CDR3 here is CASGTVGGPGNEQFF. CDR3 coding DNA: TGTGCCAGCGGGACGGTGGGAGGGCCGGGGAATGAGCAGTTCTTC. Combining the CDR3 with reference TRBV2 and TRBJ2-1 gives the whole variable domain EPEVTQTPSHQVTQMGQEVILRCVPISNHLYFYWYRQILGQKVEFLVSFYNNEISEKSEIFDDQFSVERPDGSNFTLKIRSTKLEDSAMYFCASGTVGGPGNEQFFGPGTRLTVL.

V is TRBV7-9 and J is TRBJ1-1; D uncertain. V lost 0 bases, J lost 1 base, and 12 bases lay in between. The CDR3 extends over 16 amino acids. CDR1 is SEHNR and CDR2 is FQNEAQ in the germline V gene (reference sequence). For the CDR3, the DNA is TGTGCCAGCAGCTTAGCCGACACAGCGGAGAACACTGAAGCTTTCTTT. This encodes CASSLADTAENTEAFF.

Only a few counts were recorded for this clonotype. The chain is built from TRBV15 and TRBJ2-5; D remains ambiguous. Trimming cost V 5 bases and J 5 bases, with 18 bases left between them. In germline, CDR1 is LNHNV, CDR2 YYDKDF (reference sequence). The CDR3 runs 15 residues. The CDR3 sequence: CATSPGPTVQETQYF. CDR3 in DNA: TGTGCCACCAGCCCCGGACCAACCGTTCAGGAGACCCAGTACTTC.

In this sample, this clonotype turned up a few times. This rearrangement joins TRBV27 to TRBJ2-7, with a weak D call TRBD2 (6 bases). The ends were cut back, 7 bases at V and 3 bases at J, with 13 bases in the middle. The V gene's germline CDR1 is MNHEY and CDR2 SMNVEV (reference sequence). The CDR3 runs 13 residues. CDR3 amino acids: CASKRGGHYEQYF. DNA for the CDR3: TGTGCCAGCAAAAGGGGAGGCCACTACGAGCAGTACTTC.

CDR3 loop: CASNEDRVRYEQYF. The CDR3 DNA reads TGTGCCAGCAACGAGGACAGGGTGAGGTACGAGCAGTACTTC. This rearrangement joins TRBV6-1 to TRBJ2-7; the match to TRBD1 covers 8 bases. CDR1 MNHNS and CDR2 SASEGT come from the germline V gene. Trimming took 7 bases from V and 4 from J; bases not matched to a gene: 9. The length of the CDR3 is 14 residues.

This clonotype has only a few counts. The CDR3 bases are TGTGCCAGCAGTTGGTCGGAGACCCAGTACTTC. Its translation: CASSWSETQYF. V is TRBV12-3 or TRBV12-4 and J is TRBJ2-5; D is unclear. The CDR3 sequence is 11 residues long. V shed 4 bases and J shed 5 bases, with 5 bases lying between them.

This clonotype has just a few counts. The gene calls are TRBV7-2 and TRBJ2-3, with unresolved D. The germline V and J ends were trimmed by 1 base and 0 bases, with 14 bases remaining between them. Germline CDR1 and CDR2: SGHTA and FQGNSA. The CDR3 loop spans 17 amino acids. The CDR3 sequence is CASSLGVSHSSTDTQYF. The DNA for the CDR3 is TGTGCCAGCAGCTTAGGAGTTTCACACTCAAGCACAGATACGCAGTATTTT.

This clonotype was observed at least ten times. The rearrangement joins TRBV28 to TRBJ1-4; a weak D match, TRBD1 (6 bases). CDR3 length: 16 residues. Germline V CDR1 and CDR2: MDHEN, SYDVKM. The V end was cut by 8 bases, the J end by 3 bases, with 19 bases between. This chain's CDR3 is CASQDPTGQPNEKLFF. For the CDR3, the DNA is TGTGCCAGCCAGGACCCCACAGGGCAACCTAATGAAAAACTGTTTTTT.

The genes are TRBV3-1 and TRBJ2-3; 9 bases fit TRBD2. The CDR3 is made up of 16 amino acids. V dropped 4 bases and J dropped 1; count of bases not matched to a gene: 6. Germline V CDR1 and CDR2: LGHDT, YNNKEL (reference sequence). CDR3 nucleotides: TGTGCCAGCAGCCCCGTAGCGGGAGTCGGCACAGATACGCAGTATTTT. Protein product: CASSPVAGVGTDTQYF.

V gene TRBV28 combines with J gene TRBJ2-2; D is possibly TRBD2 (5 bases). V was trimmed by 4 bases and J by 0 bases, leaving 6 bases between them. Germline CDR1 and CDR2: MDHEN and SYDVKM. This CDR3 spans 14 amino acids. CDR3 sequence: CASSSGTNTGELFF. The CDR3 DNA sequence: TGTGCCAGCAGTTCCGGGACGAACACCGGGGAGCTGTTTTTT.

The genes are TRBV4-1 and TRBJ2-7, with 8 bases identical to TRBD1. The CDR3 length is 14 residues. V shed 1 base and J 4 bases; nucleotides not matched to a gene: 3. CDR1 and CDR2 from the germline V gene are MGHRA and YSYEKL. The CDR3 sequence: CASSQGQGIYEQYF. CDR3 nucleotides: TGCGCCAGCAGCCAAGGACAGGGGATTTACGAGCAGTACTTC.

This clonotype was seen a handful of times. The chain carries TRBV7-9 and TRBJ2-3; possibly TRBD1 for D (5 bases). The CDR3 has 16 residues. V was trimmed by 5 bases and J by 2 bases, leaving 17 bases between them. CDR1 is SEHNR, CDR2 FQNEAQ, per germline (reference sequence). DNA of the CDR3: TGTGCCAGCAGCCACCCCCAGGGCCCCGACACAGATACGCAGTATTTT. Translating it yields CASSHPQGPDTDTQYF. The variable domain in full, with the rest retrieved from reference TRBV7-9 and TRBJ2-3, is DTGVSQNPRHKITKRGQNVTFRCDPISEHNRLYWYRQTLGQGPEFLTYFQNEAQLEKSRLLSDRFSAERPKGSFSTLEIQRTEQGDSAMYLCASSHPQGPDTDTQYFGPGTRLTVL.

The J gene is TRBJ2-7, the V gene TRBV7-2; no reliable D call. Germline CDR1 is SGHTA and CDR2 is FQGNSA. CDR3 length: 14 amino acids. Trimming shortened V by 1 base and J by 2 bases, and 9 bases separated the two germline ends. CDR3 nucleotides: TGTGCCAGCAGCTTAGAGTTCGTACCCTACGAGCAGTACTTC. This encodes CASSLEFVPYEQYF.

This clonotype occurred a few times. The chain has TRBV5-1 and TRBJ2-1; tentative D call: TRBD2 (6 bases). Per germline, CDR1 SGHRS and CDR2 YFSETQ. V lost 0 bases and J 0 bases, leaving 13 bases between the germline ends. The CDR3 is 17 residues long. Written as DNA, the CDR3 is TGCGCCAGCAGCTTGGTGGCTAGCGTAAGCTCCTACAATGAGCAGTTCTTC. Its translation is CASSLVASVSSYNEQFF.

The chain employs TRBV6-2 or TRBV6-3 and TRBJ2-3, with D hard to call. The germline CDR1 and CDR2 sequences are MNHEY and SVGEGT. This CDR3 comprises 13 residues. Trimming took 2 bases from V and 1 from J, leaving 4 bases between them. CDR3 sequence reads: CASSYGGTDTQYF. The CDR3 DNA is TGTGCCAGCAGTTACGGCGGCACAGATACGCAGTATTTT.

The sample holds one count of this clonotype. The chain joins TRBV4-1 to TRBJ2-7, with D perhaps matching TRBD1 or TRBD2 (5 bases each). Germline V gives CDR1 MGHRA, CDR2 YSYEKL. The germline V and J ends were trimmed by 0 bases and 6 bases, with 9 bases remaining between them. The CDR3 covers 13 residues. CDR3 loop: CASSQEEGTEQYF. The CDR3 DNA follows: TGCGCCAGCAGCCAAGAAGAGGGGACCGAGCAGTACTTC.

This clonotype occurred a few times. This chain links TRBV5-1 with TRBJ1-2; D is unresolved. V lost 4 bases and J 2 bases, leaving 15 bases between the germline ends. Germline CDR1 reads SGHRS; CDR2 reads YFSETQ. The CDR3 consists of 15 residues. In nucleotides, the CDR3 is TGCGCCAGCAGCCCCGAAGGGAAGGTCAACTATGGCTACACCTTC. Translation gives CASSPEGKVNYGYTF.

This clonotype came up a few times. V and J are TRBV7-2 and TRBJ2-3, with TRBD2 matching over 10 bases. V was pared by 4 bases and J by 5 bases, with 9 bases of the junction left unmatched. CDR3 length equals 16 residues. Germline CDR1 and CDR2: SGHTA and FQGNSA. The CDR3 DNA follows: TGTGCCAGCAGCTGGGGTAGCGGGAGGTATGGAGATACGCAGTATTTT. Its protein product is CASSWGSGRYGDTQYF.

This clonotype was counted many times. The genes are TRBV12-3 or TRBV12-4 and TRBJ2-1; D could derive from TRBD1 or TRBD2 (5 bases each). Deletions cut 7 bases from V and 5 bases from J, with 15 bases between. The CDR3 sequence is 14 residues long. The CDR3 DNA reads TGTGCCAGCACCCTGGGACGGAGAAACAATGAGCAGTTCTTC. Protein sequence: CASTLGRRNNEQFF.

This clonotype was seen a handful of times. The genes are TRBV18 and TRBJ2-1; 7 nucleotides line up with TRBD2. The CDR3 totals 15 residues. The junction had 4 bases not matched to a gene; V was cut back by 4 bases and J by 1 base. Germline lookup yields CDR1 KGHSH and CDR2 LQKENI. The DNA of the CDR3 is TGTGCCAGCTCACGGCGGGAGCTATCCTACAATGAGCAGTTCTTC. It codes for CASSRRELSYNEQFF. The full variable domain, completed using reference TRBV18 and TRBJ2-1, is NAGVMQNPRHLVRRRGQEARLRCSPMKGHSHVYWYRQLPEEGLKFMVYLQKENIIDESGMPKERFSAEFPKEGPSILRIQQVVRGDSAAYFCASSRRELSYNEQFFGPGTRLTVL.

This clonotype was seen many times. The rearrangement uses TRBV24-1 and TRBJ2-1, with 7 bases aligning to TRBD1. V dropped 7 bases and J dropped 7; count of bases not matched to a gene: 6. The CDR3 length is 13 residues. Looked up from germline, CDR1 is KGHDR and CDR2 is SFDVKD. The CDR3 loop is CATSDTGVNEQFF. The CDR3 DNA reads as TGTGCCACCAGCGACACAGGGGTAAATGAGCAGTTCTTC.

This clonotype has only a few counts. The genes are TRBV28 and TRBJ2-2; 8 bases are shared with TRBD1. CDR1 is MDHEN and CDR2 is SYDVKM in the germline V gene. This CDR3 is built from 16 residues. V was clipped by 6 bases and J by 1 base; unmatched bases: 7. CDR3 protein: CASREGRGRNTGELFF. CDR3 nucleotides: TGTGCCAGCAGGGAAGGCAGGGGGCGGAACACCGGGGAGCTGTTTTTT.

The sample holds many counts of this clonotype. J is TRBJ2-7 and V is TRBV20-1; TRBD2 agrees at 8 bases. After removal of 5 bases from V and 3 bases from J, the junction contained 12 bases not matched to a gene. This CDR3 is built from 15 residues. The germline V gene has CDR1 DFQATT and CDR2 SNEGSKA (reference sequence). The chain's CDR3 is CSAPYPGTSLYEQYF. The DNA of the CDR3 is TGCAGTGCTCCATACCCCGGGACTAGTCTCTACGAGCAGTACTTC.